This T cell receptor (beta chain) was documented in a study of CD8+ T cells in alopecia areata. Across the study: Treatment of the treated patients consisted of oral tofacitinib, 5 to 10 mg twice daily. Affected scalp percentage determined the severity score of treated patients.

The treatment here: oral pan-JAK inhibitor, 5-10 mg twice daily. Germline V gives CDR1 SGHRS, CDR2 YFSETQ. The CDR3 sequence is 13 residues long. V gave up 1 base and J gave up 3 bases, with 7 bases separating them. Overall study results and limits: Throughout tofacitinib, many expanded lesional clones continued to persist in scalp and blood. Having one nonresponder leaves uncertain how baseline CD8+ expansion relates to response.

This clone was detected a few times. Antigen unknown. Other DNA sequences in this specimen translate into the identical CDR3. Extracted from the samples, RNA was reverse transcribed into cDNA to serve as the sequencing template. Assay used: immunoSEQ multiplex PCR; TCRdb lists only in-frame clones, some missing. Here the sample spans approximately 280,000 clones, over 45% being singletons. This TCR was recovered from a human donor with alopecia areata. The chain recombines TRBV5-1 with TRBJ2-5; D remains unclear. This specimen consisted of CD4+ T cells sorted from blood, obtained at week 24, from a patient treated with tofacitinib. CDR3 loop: CASSLSGEETQYF. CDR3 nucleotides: TGCGCCAGCAGCTTGAGTGGGGAAGAGACCCAGTACTTC.